This T cell receptor (beta chain) is from a study of CD8+CD57+ T cells in acquired aplastic anemia. On the study more broadly: Sorted CD4+ and CD8+ cells gave an average of approximately 3 ug of DNA.

Patients chosen for sequencing had CD8+CD57+ cells that had expanded, as shown by flow cytometry. The CDR3 extends over 16 amino acids. Deletions cut 5 bases from V and 0 bases from J, with 17 bases between. Germline assignment: CDR1 SGHAT and CDR2 FQNNGV. This clonotype was seen many times. Genomic DNA constituted the template upon which TCR beta VDJ and CDR3 profiling was performed. Using its own MiXCR run on the reads, TCRdb lists one record per CDR3 protein. Here the sample spans under 200,000 distinct CDR3 sequences, roughly half being singletons. The sequenced material came from sorted CD4+, CD8+, or CD8+CD57+ T cells (not recorded which) from PBMCs. The rearrangement joins TRBV11-2 to TRBJ2-7; the D is unclear. The TCR originated in a human donor with aplastic anemia. CDR3 nucleotides: TGTGCCAGCAGCCAGGATTCCACGCGACGCTCCTACGAGCAGTACTTC. This codes for CASSQDSTRRSYEQYF.